One and the same sample provided the 23 T cell receptor beta chains below, sequenced in a study of blood T cell repertoires in COVID-19. Using immunoSEQ multiplex PCR, the repertoire was profiled, and TCRdb retains in-frame clones only, with some absent. There are some 170,000 clones in the sample; approximately 88% occur only once, and 1.6% lies in the top ten. The sequenced sample was peripheral blood. Receptors originate from a woman aged 45-59 years with acute or convalescent COVID-19.

The V call is TRBV20-1, the J call TRBJ2-7; 8 positions match TRBD2. Germline CDR1 DFQATT, CDR2 SNEGSKA (reference sequence). This CDR3 contains 11 residues. The V gene end was trimmed by 6 bases and the J gene end by 6 bases; junction bases not matched to a gene: 4. The CDR3 coding sequence is TGCAGTGCCGGGGGGGGATCCGAGCAGTACTTC. This codes for CSAGGGSEQYF.

The gene calls are TRBV5-8 and TRBJ2-1; 7 bases are a match to TRBD2. The V gene's germline CDR1 is SGHTS and CDR2 YDEGEE. The CDR3 is made up of 15 amino acids. J was trimmed by 7 bases and V by 4 bases; bases with no gene match: 11. CDR3 sequence reads: CASSLTGTGGNEQFF. CDR3 coding DNA: TGTGCCAGCAGCCTTACCGGGACGGGGGGTAATGAGCAGTTCTTC.

Only one count was recorded for this clone. The gene calls are TRBV7-2 and TRBJ1-1; the match to TRBD1 covers 10 bases. This CDR3 has 14 residues. With 5 bases clipped from V and 4 bases from J, the junction kept 4 bases outside the gene matches. Germline CDR1 is SGHTA and CDR2 is FQGNSA. CDR3 amino acids: CASSTRTGGTEAFF. CDR3 nucleotide sequence: TGTGCCAGCAGCACTAGGACAGGGGGCACTGAAGCTTTCTTT.

The rearrangement links TRBV10-3 to TRBJ1-2, with 8 bases lining up with TRBD1. Germline CDR1 ENHRY, CDR2 SYGVKD. The V gene end was trimmed by 3 bases and the J gene end by 7 bases; junction bases not matched to a gene: 7. The CDR3 spans 14 residues. CDR3 coding DNA: TGTGCCATCAGTGAAAATGCAGGGGGCGTTGGCTACACCTTC. It yields the protein CAISENAGGVGYTF.

The rearrangement joins TRBV19 to TRBJ2-2; 7 nucleotides agree with TRBD1. This CDR3 has 17 amino acids. Germline V lookup: CDR1 LNHDA, CDR2 SQIVND (reference sequence). The junction had 7 bases not matched to a gene; V was cut back by 3 bases and J by 0 bases. The CDR3 nucleotides read TGTGCCAGTAGTATTGCCCTCGGGACAGCGAACACCGGGGAGCTGTTTTTT. It translates to CASSIALGTANTGELFF.

As DNA, the CDR3 is TGTGCCATCAAGGCGGTTGACACTGAAGCTTTCTTT. The encoded protein is CAIKAVDTEAFF. This chain uses TRBV10-3 with TRBJ1-1; D gene unclear. V was cut by 7 bases and J by 3 bases, with 9 bases left in between. Germline CDR1 and CDR2: ENHRY and SYGVKD. This CDR3 spans 12 amino acids.

The chain has TRBV18 and TRBJ2-7; D not resolved. The V end lost 6 bases, the J end lost 3 bases, and 15 bases lay between the germline ends. The germline V gene encodes CDR1 KGHSH and CDR2 LQKENI. The CDR3 runs to 14 residues. The CDR3 DNA is TGTGCCAGCTCCTCGACAACCGAGAGCTACGAGCAGTACTTC. Protein sequence: CASSSTTESYEQYF.

The V and J genes are TRBV21-1 and TRBJ2-3; TRBD2, the table's D call, lacks a check against the DNA. TRBV21-1 is described as a pseudogene. The CDR3 extends over 16 amino acids. CDR3 bases: TGTGCCAGCAGCAAAGTTCTAGCGGGAGGATTAGATACGCAGTATTTT. Translated, it gives CASSKVLAGGLDTQYF.

This rearrangement joins TRBV7-6 to TRBJ1-1, with D possibly being TRBD1 (6 bases). This CDR3 spans 14 amino acids. V lost 5 bases and J lost 8, with 18 bases in between. Germline-derived CDR1 and CDR2 are SGHVS and FNYEAQ. CDR3 nucleotide sequence: TGTGCCAGCAGCCCAACTTGGACAGTCCGGGAAGCTTTCTTT. Its protein is CASSPTWTVREAFF. Based on the CDR3 plus reference TRBV7-6 and TRBJ1-1, the full variable domain is GAGVSQSPRYKVTKRGQDVALRCDPISGHVSLYWYRQALGQGPEFLTYFNYEAQQDKSGLPNDRFSAERPEGSISTLTIQRTEQRDSAMYRCASSPTWTVREAFFGQGTRLTVV.

CDR3 coding DNA: TGCAGCGTTGAAAGGCTAGCGGGAGGAATAGGGATTAGCACAGATACGCAGTATTTT. Translated, it gives CSVERLAGGIGISTDTQYF. V is TRBV29-1 and J is TRBJ2-3; 11 bases map to TRBD2. Germline V lookup: CDR1 SQVTM, CDR2 ANQGSEA. CDR3 length: 19 amino acids. With 2 bases clipped from V and 0 bases from J, the junction kept 13 bases outside the gene matches.

The CDR3 coding sequence is TGTGCCAGCTCACCACAGGACAGCCTAAATTCACCCCTCCACTTT. It translates to CASSPQDSLNSPLHF. V gene TRBV18 combines with J gene TRBJ1-6; a weak D match, TRBD1 (6 bases). V was shortened by 1 base and J by 7 bases, with 11 bases between the two germline ends. This CDR3 comprises 15 residues. Germline V gene sequence: CDR1 KGHSH, CDR2 LQKENI.

The chain recombines TRBV29-1 with TRBJ1-1; maybe TRBD1 (6 bases). CDR1 SQVTM and CDR2 ANQGSEA come from the germline V gene. This CDR3 has 13 residues. V was pared by 4 bases and J by 6 bases, with 15 bases between. CDR3: CSVGRGALPEAFF. For the CDR3, the DNA is TGCAGCGTTGGACGGGGGGCGCTACCTGAAGCTTTCTTT.

This clone appeared a single time. The chain has TRBV30 and TRBJ1-1; maybe TRBD1 (5 bases). This CDR3 comprises 14 residues. The V gene's germline CDR1 is GTSNPN and CDR2 SVGIG (reference sequence). Trimming pared 3 bases from V and 8 bases from J, leaving 19 bases between. CDR3 DNA sequence: TGTGCCTGGAGCCCACAGGCGACCGCGACCGAAGCTTTCTTT. Translating it yields CAWSPQATATEAFF.

J is TRBJ2-5 and V is TRBV5-1; 8 bases are shared with TRBD2. This CDR3 comprises 17 residues. The junction had 16 bases not matched to a gene; V was cut back by 2 bases and J by 7 bases. The germline gives CDR1 SGHRS, CDR2 YFSETQ. The CDR3 coding sequence is TGCGCCAGCAGCTTCGGGGGGAGCGGGAGTGCCCCACGGACCCAGTACTTC. Its protein is CASSFGGSGSAPRTQYF.

The chain links TRBV11-3 to TRBJ2-3; possibly TRBD1 for D (5 bases). The germline V gene has CDR1 SGHNT and CDR2 YENEEA. Between the trimmed V and J ends, which lost 3 bases and 6 bases, there was a span of 13 bases. The CDR3 loop spans 14 amino acids. For the CDR3, the DNA is TGTGCCAGCAGCTTTCCCGGACAATACGATACGCAGTATTTT. Protein product: CASSFPGQYDTQYF.

CDR3 in amino acids: CASSSASGQSTDTQYF. Written as DNA, the CDR3 is TGCGCCAGCAGCTCGGCTAGCGGGCAGAGCACAGATACGCAGTATTTT. The gene calls are TRBV5-1 and TRBJ2-3; 8 nucleotides agree with TRBD2. V shed 3 bases and J 0 bases; nucleotides not matched to a gene: 6. Germline V CDR1 and CDR2: SGHRS, YFSETQ. The CDR3 runs to 16 residues.

In this sample, this clone turned up once. This chain joins TRBV30 and TRBJ1-5; a possible D gene is TRBD1 (6 bases). CDR1 is GTSNPN, CDR2 SVGIG, per germline (reference sequence). Trimming took 7 bases from V and 3 from J, leaving 13 bases between them. The CDR3 has 13 amino acids. The CDR3 DNA is TGTGCCTACTCGGGGGGCCCCAATCAGCCCCAGCATTTT. It is translated as CAYSGGPNQPQHF.

V gene TRBV7-3 combines with J gene TRBJ2-1; D may be TRBD1 (6 bases). Germline V CDR1 and CDR2: SGHTA, FQGTGA. CDR3 length: 15 residues. V gave up 5 bases and J gave up 2 bases, with 13 bases separating them. The CDR3 coding sequence is TGTGCCAGCAGCCCCTCGAGACAGGCCTACAATGAGCAGTTCTTC. Protein product: CASSPSRQAYNEQFF.

The rearrangement uses TRBV19 and TRBJ1-2; no clear D gene. The CDR3 covers 15 residues. The V gene lost 5 bases and the J gene lost 2 bases, with 15 bases spanning the gap. In germline, CDR1 is LNHDA, CDR2 SQIVND (reference sequence). CDR3 DNA: TGTGCCAGTAGTCGAGGGAGGGCCCCCAACTATGGCTACACCTTC. Translated: CASSRGRAPNYGYTF. The full variable domain, its missing parts supplied by reference TRBV19 and TRBJ1-2, is DGGITQSPKYLFRKEGQNVTLSCEQNLNHDAMYWYRQDPGQGLRLIYYSQIVNDFQKGDIAEGYSVSREKKESFPLTVTSAQKNPTAFYLCASSRGRAPNYGYTFGSGTRLTVV.

The chain is built from TRBV5-8 and TRBJ1-2; D remains unclear. The CDR3 runs 13 residues. The V end lost 0 bases, the J end lost 4 bases, and 7 bases lay between the germline ends. Germline V gene sequence: CDR1 SGHTS, CDR2 YDEGEE. The DNA for the CDR3 is TGTGCCAGCAGCTTGGGAGCGGTCTATGGCTACACCTTC. This translates into CASSLGAVYGYTF.

This clone is a singleton in its sample. The genes are TRBV6-2 or TRBV6-3 and TRBJ1-5, with 8 bases aligning to TRBD1. Losses at the gene ends were 6 bases for V and 0 bases for J; bases not matched to a gene: 13. This CDR3 comprises 18 residues. Per germline, CDR1 MNHEY and CDR2 SVGEGT. CDR3 bases: TGTGCCAGCAGGCCTGGGACAGGCGGACACTATAGCAATCAGCCCCAGCATTTT. This translates into CASRPGTGGHYSNQPQHF.

The chain recombines TRBV4-1 with TRBJ1-6; unclear D gene. CDR1 and CDR2 (germline): MGHRA, YSYEKL. V shed 4 bases and J shed 9 bases, with 22 bases lying between them. The CDR3 sequence is 17 residues long. As DNA, the CDR3 is TGCGCCAGCAGCCCAAAAGAGCCCTTAACCTCGTTTTCACCCCTCCACTTT. Translation: CASSPKEPLTSFSPLHF.

The V and J genes are TRBV30 and TRBJ1-1; a weak D match, TRBD1 (5 bases). CDR1 GTSNPN and CDR2 SVGIG come from the germline V gene (reference sequence). The CDR3 runs 14 residues. Between the trimmed V and J ends, which lost 0 bases and 5 bases, there was a span of 13 bases. CDR3 region: CAWSVRSGETEAFF. Here the CDR3 DNA reads TGTGCCTGGAGTGTACGTTCGGGGGAAACTGAAGCTTTCTTT. Based on the CDR3 plus reference TRBV30 and TRBJ1-1, the full variable domain is SQTIHQWPATLVQPVGSPLSLECTVEGTSNPNLYWYRQAAGRGLQLLFYSVGIGQISSEVPQNLSASRPQDRQFILSSKKLLLSDSGFYLCAWSVRSGETEAFFGQGTRLTVV.